These 17 T cell receptor beta chains came from one sample sequenced in a study of shared clonotypes between healthy human individuals. Here immunoSEQ multiplex PCR was the method, and the copy in TCRdb shows in-frame clones only, minus some. Of fewer than 2.5 million clones in the sample, over 85% are singletons; the top ten hold more than 0.35%. Material: naive CD4+ T cells from PBMCs. Subset in this sample: CD45RA+ positively selected. The receptors come from a man aged 18 to 30 in good health. Some clones in this sample may be carry-over from other donors' samples.

The V and J genes are TRBV9 and TRBJ2-5; 7 bases align to TRBD2. The V segment lost 4 bases and the J segment 1 base; nucleotides outside the gene matches: 10. Germline values: CDR1 SGDLS, CDR2 YYNGEE. The CDR3 length is 16 residues. CDR3 protein: CASSPTTGGFQETQYF. DNA for the CDR3: TGTGCCAGCAGCCCCACTACGGGAGGTTTCCAAGAGACCCAGTACTTC.

The V call is TRBV13, the J call TRBJ2-7; D may be TRBD1 or TRBD2 (5 bases each). The CDR3 contains 14 residues. CDR1 PRHDT and CDR2 FYEKMQ come from the germline V gene (reference sequence). The V gene lost 5 bases and the J gene lost 4 bases, with 15 bases spanning the gap. CDR3 in amino acids: CASSQLGVRYEQYF. CDR3 in DNA: TGTGCCAGCAGCCAACTAGGGGTAAGGTACGAGCAGTACTTC.

The rearrangement uses TRBV4-1 and TRBJ1-5, with D unresolved. The CDR3 extends over 13 amino acids. Germline loops: CDR1 MGHRA, CDR2 YSYEKL. The ends were cut back, 4 bases at V and 3 bases at J, with 7 bases in the middle. For the CDR3, the DNA is TGCGCCAGCAGCCCTAGTTCCAATCAGCCCCAGCATTTT. Its translation is CASSPSSNQPQHF.

V is TRBV7-9 and J is TRBJ2-1; D ambiguous. The CDR3 is made up of 13 amino acids. From germline, CDR1 is SEHNR and CDR2 FQNEAQ (reference sequence). V lost 4 bases, J lost 7 bases, and 11 bases lay in between. The CDR3 DNA reads TGTGCCAGCAGCTCAAACGACCGGAATGAGCAGTTCTTC. It yields the protein CASSSNDRNEQFF.

V usage is TRBV9 and J usage is TRBJ1-4; unclear D gene. Per the germline V gene, CDR1 is SGDLS and CDR2 is YYNGEE. V lost 1 base to trimming and J lost 5 bases, with 12 bases between them. The CDR3 spans 15 residues. The CDR3 DNA follows: TGTGCCAGCAGCGTATCCCCCCGAGGAAATGAAAAACTGTTTTTT. Translated: CASSVSPRGNEKLFF.

The chain uses TRBV6-5 and TRBJ1-1, with D uncertain. V was shortened by 5 bases and J by 4 bases, with 11 bases between the two germline ends. Germline CDR1 is MNHEY and CDR2 is SVGAGI. The length of the CDR3 is 13 residues. The CDR3 bases are TGTGCCAGCAGTCCCCGACAAGTCACTGAAGCTTTCTTT. This translates into CASSPRQVTEAFF.

This rearrangement joins TRBV18 to TRBJ1-1, with D uncertain. V dropped 5 bases and J dropped 0 bases, with 13 bases sitting between them. The CDR3 runs 15 residues. Germline CDR1 and CDR2: KGHSH and LQKENI. The CDR3 loop is CASSSRVGMNTEAFF. The CDR3 DNA follows: TGTGCCAGCTCATCACGCGTCGGGATGAACACTGAAGCTTTCTTT.

The chain combines TRBV18 with TRBJ2-7; D is unclear. V was cut by 1 base and J by 5 bases, with 9 bases left in between. CDR3 length: 13 amino acids. Germline V gene lookup returns CDR1 KGHSH and CDR2 LQKENI. CDR3 in amino acids: CASSPQQADEQYF. The CDR3 DNA is TGTGCCAGCTCACCACAGCAGGCAGACGAGCAGTACTTC.

The chain is built from TRBV6-5 and TRBJ2-7; the match to TRBD2 covers 7 bases. Trimming took 0 bases from V and 1 from J; bases not matched to a gene: 6. Germline V gene lookup returns CDR1 MNHEY and CDR2 SVGAGI. CDR3 length equals 16 residues. CDR3 region: CASSYSGGRQSYEQYF. In DNA form, the CDR3 reads TGTGCCAGCAGTTACTCGGGAGGGAGGCAGTCCTACGAGCAGTACTTC.

About this clone itself: The same CDR3 is also encoded by other DNA sequences in this sample. The chain combines TRBV5-1 with TRBJ2-7; 12 nucleotides line up with TRBD2. CDR1 and CDR2 (germline): SGHRS, YFSETQ. V lost 3 bases to trimming and J lost 3 bases; unmatched junction nucleotides: 1. CDR3 length equals 14 residues. The DNA for the CDR3 is TGCGCCAGCAGCTCGGGACTAGCGGGCTACGAGCAGTACTTC. This translates into CASSSGLAGYEQYF.

For this clone: The sample contains more than one DNA sequence encoding this CDR3. The V and J genes are TRBV11-3 and TRBJ2-2, with D unresolved. The CDR3 runs 13 residues. The V end was cut by 0 bases, the J end by 5 bases, with 4 bases between. CDR1 and CDR2 (germline): SGHNT, YENEEA. CDR3 amino acids: CASSLEFTGELFF. The CDR3 DNA follows: TGTGCCAGCAGCTTAGAGTTTACCGGGGAGCTGTTTTTT.

The chain recombines TRBV6-1 with TRBJ2-3; D uncertain. There are 12 residues in the CDR3. Trimming pared 7 bases from V and 3 bases from J, leaving 8 bases between. Per germline, CDR1 MNHNS and CDR2 SASEGT. The CDR3 DNA sequence: TGTGCCAGCACTCCAGTGACAGATACGCAGTATTTT. Its translation: CASTPVTDTQYF.

The chain joins TRBV5-4 to TRBJ2-1, with TRBD2 matching 8 bases. Trimming at V came to 0 bases and at J to 8 bases, leaving 4 bases not matched to a gene. The CDR3 totals 14 residues. Germline values: CDR1 SGHNT, CDR2 YYREEE (reference sequence). CDR3 loop: CASSLEGLVDEQFF. Written as DNA, the CDR3 is TGTGCCAGCAGCTTGGAGGGACTAGTGGATGAGCAGTTCTTC. Full variable domain (missing parts from reference TRBV5-4 and TRBJ2-1): ETGVTQSPTHLIKTRGQQVTLRCSSQSGHNTVSWYQQALGQGPQFIFQYYREEENGRGNFPPRFSGLQFPNYSSELNVNALELDDSALYLCASSLEGLVDEQFFGPGTRLTVL.

The rearrangement links TRBV28 to TRBJ2-5; D is possibly TRBD2 (6 bases). Germline V CDR1 and CDR2: MDHEN, SYDVKM. V was trimmed by 5 bases and J by 5 bases, leaving 21 bases between them. The CDR3 is 16 residues long. CDR3 sequence (DNA): TGTGCCAGCAGTCGCCCTAGCGACCGAGACCCCGAGACCCAGTACTTC. Its translation is CASSRPSDRDPETQYF.

This clone was counted only a few times. This rearrangement joins TRBV4-1 to TRBJ1-5; D is unresolved. V shed 4 bases and J shed 7 bases, with 20 bases lying between them. This CDR3 has 16 amino acids. Germline CDR1 reads MGHRA; CDR2 reads YSYEKL. The CDR3 loop is CASSRLNPGSWQPQHF. CDR3 in DNA: TGCGCCAGCAGCCGACTTAATCCGGGATCTTGGCAGCCCCAGCATTTT.

The chain combines TRBV11-2 with TRBJ2-5; D is unclear. Trimming shortened V by 1 base and J by 1 base, and 13 bases separated the two germline ends. The CDR3 has 16 amino acids. CDR1 is SGHAT and CDR2 is FQNNGV in the germline V gene. The CDR3 DNA is TGTGCCAGCAGCTTAGGGACCCTTCTACCCCAAGAGACCCAGTACTTC. Protein sequence: CASSLGTLLPQETQYF.

V usage is TRBV13 and J usage is TRBJ2-7, with D perhaps TRBD2 (5 bases). CDR1 and CDR2 (germline): PRHDT, FYEKMQ (reference sequence). This CDR3 comprises 17 residues. V lost 7 bases and J 6 bases, leaving 28 bases between the germline ends. The CDR3 nucleotides read TGTGCCAGCACATTTATGAGGGCAAATAAGAGGATTAGCGAGCAGTACTTC. It specifies CASTFMRANKRISEQYF.